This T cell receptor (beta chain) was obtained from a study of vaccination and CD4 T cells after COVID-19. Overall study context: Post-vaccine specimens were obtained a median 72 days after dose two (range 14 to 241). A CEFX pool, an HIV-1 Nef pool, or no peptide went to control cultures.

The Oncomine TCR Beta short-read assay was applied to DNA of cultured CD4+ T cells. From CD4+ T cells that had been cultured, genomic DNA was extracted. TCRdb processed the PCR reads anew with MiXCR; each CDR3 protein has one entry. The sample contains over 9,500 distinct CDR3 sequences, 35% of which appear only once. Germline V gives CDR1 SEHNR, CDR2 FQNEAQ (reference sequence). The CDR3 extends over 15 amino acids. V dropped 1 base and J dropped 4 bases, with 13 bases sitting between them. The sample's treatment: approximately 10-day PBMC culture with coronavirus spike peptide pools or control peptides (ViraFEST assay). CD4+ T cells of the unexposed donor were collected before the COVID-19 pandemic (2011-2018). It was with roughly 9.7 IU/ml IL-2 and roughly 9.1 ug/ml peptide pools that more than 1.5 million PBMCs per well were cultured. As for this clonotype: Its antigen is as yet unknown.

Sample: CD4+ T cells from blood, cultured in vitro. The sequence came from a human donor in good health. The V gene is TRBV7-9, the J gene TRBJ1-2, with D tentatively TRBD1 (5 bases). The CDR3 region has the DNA TGTGCCAGCAGCTTAGTTGGGGAGCAGGGCTATGGCTACACCTTC. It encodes CASSLVGEQGYGYTF.